This T cell receptor beta chain was identified in a study of shared clonotypes between healthy human individuals. Concerning this clone itself: Its antigen is currently unknown.

Original processing methods: Junction-only immunoSEQ sequences carried no quality scores, so filtering differed. TCRdb's table, derived via immunoSEQ multiplex PCR, lists solely in-frame clones and lacks some. V, J and clone size derive from that table, while D and trimming were established from the DNA sequence. The sample gives millions of clones, about 95% of which show up once; about 1.1% is in the top ten. Selected positively for CCR7 and CD45RO-negative, naive CD8 cells excluded terminally differentiated effector memory CD45RA+ cells. Study-level findings and limits: The naive CD4 repertoires of a few donors were compared, and roughly 5% of clonotypes were shared.

This CDR3 is 13 amino acids long. Trimming removed 3 bases at V and 5 bases at J, with 8 bases between. Looked up from germline, CDR1 is PRHDT and CDR2 is FYEKMQ (reference sequence). The chain combines TRBV13 with TRBJ2-1; D gene uncertain. The sequencing input was naive CD8+ T cells sorted from blood. The sequence derives from a man between 18 and 35 years old in good health. CDR3 nucleotides: TGTGCCAGCAGCTTTAACAGCCACAATGAGCAGTTCTTC. Translating it yields CASSFNSHNEQFF.